The next 12 T cell receptor beta chains were all read from a single sample in a study of beta chain features in type 1 diabetes. As every portion of the isolated RNA was reverse transcribed, the sequencing read expressed TCRB transcripts. Only in-frame clones appear in the TCRdb table, and some are missing; sequencing was by immunoSEQ multiplex PCR. The sample carries around 280,000 clones, approximately 15% recorded once. Study-level findings and limits: TCRB CDR3 length was moderately but significantly reduced in all four CD4+ subsets of Type 1 diabetes patients.

These receptors have no identified antigens. The sequenced sample consisted of naive CD4+ T cells from blood. The receptor set was obtained from a man aged 18 to 29 with type 1 diabetes.

This clone was recorded a few times. The rearrangement links TRBV15 to TRBJ2-7, with TRBD1 matching over 7 bases. The germline V gene has CDR1 LNHNV and CDR2 YYDKDF (reference sequence). Losses at the gene ends were 5 bases for V and 2 bases for J; bases not matched to a gene: 6. The CDR3 has 14 amino acids. The CDR3 coding sequence is TGTGCCACCAGCGGGGGACAGACCCCCTACGAGCAGTACTTC. It yields the protein CATSGGQTPYEQYF. Drawing the rest from reference TRBV15 and TRBJ2-7, the complete variable domain is DAMVIQNPRYQVTQFGKPVTLSCSQTLNHNVMYWYQQKSSQAPKLLFHYYDKDFNNEADTPDNFQSRRPNTSFCFLDIRSPGLGDTAMYLCATSGGQTPYEQYFGPGTRLTVT.

This clone occurred a few times. The CDR3 bases are TGCGCCAGCAGCCAAGCGTTTAGCGGGGGGAGCACAGATACGCAGTATTTT. Translating it yields CASSQAFSGGSTDTQYF. The chain has TRBV4-3 and TRBJ2-3; 10 bases map to TRBD2. Unmatched junction bases numbered 4, after V lost 1 base and J lost 0 bases. This CDR3 has 17 residues. Germline assignment: CDR1 LGHNA and CDR2 YSLEER.

This clone has just a few counts. V and J are TRBV7-8 and TRBJ1-5; a weak D match, TRBD1 (5 bases). The germline gives CDR1 SGHVS, CDR2 FQNEAQ. The CDR3 consists of 13 residues. V lost 6 bases to trimming and J lost 6 bases, with 12 bases between them. CDR3 residues: CASSEQGGQPQHF. In DNA form, the CDR3 reads TGTGCCAGCAGTGAGCAGGGCGGTCAGCCCCAGCATTTT.

This sequence joins TRBV4-1 and TRBJ2-5; 8 bases align to TRBD2. The junction had 9 bases not matched to a gene; V was cut back by 4 bases and J by 5 bases. Germline CDR1 is MGHRA and CDR2 is YSYEKL. CDR3 size: 15 residues. In nucleotides, the CDR3 is TGCGCCAGCAGCCCCAGCCCTAGCGGGTTGGAGACCCAGTACTTC. Translating gives CASSPSPSGLETQYF.

This clone has just a few counts. The V and J genes are TRBV18 and TRBJ1-1; D call uncertain. V was clipped by 2 bases and J by 4 bases, with 14 bases between them. Germline CDR1 and CDR2: KGHSH and LQKENI. The CDR3 has 15 amino acids. The CDR3 region is CASSPKPGSVTEAFF. The CDR3 DNA is TGTGCCAGCTCACCAAAGCCAGGTTCGGTCACTGAAGCTTTCTTT.

The rearrangement links TRBV5-1 to TRBJ2-1; 8 bases are a match to TRBD2. The V gene end was trimmed by 4 bases and the J gene end by 0 bases; junction bases not matched to a gene: 6. Germline V gene sequence: CDR1 SGHRS, CDR2 YFSETQ. The CDR3 is 16 residues long. CDR3 in DNA: TGCGCCAGCAGCGACGGGGGGGCGTTCTCCTACAATGAGCAGTTCTTC. Protein product: CASSDGGAFSYNEQFF.

In this sample, this clone turned up a few times. This chain joins TRBV7-2 and TRBJ2-1, with D maybe TRBD2 (7 bases). V was cut by 5 bases and J by 7 bases, with 18 bases left in between. The CDR3 length is 15 residues. CDR1 SGHTA and CDR2 FQGNSA come from the germline V gene. The CDR3 DNA follows: TGTGCCAGCAGCGTAAGGGGGGGGCTGTGGAATGAGCAGTTCTTC. Protein sequence: CASSVRGGLWNEQFF.

This clone was detected a few times. This chain connects TRBV19 to TRBJ2-1; no reliable D call. Per the germline V gene, CDR1 is LNHDA and CDR2 is SQIVND (reference sequence). CDR3 size: 11 residues. V was pared by 3 bases and J by 7 bases, with 4 bases between. CDR3 in amino acids: CASSIRNEQFF. As DNA, the CDR3 is TGTGCCAGTAGTATTCGGAATGAGCAGTTCTTC.

This clone was observed a few times. V gene TRBV29-1 combines with J gene TRBJ2-5; D is perhaps TRBD2 (5 bases). Germline V gene sequence: CDR1 SQVTM, CDR2 ANQGSEA. Trimming shortened V by 7 bases and J by 4 bases, and 16 bases separated the two germline ends. This CDR3 has 13 residues. CDR3 in DNA: TGCAGCGCCATCCCGGGGTTGGTAGAGACCCAGTACTTC. It translates to CSAIPGLVETQYF. Full variable domain (rest looked up from reference TRBV29-1 and TRBJ2-5): SAVISQKPSRDICQRGTSLTIQCQVDSQVTMMFWYRQQPGQSLTLIATANQGSEATYESGFVIDKFPISRPNLTFSTLTVSNMSPEDSSIYLCSAIPGLVETQYFGPGTRLLVL.

The gene calls are TRBV7-2 and TRBJ2-1; 10 bases line up with TRBD2. The CDR3 length is 16 residues. V was pared by 2 bases and J by 3 bases, with 4 bases of the junction left unmatched. The germline gives CDR1 SGHTA, CDR2 FQGNSA. The CDR3 bases are TGTGCCAGCAGCTTAATAGCGGGGGGTATCTACAATGAGCAGTTCTTC. It yields the protein CASSLIAGGIYNEQFF.

J is TRBJ2-3 and V is TRBV5-1; D possibly corresponds to TRBD2 (6 bases). CDR3 length: 16 amino acids. CDR1 and CDR2 (germline): SGHRS, YFSETQ. The germline V and J ends were trimmed by 0 bases and 0 bases, with 11 bases remaining between them. CDR3 in DNA: TGCGCCAGCAGCTTGGGCATAGCGGAAAGCACAGATACGCAGTATTTT. This sequence encodes CASSLGIAESTDTQYF.

The J gene is TRBJ2-3, the V gene TRBV30, with D hard to call. Germline CDR1 GTSNPN, CDR2 SVGIG (reference sequence). There are 11 residues in the CDR3. V lost 5 bases and J lost 6, with 9 bases in between. The CDR3 DNA reads TGTGCCTGGTCCGGGTACGATACGCAGTATTTT. It translates to CAWSGYDTQYF.